Sequencing of this TCR beta chain was carried out in a study of blood T cell repertoires in COVID-19. Study summary: COVID-19 samples from acute and convalescent phases originated in the United States, Italy and Spain. The analysed material was cDNA or gDNA that came from T cells, B-cell-depleted T cells, or PBMCs.

Germline trimming cut 1 base from V and 7 bases from J; bases unmatched to any gene: 9. Germline V gene data show CDR1 as MGHRA and CDR2 as YSYEKL. The CDR3 is made up of 16 amino acids. In the original workflow: Amplification of reference gene primers provided the estimated nucleated cell counts. TCRdb's table, derived via immunoSEQ multiplex PCR, lists solely in-frame clones and lacks some. That table gives V, J and clone size, and the DNA gave D and trimming. The data show tens of thousands of clones, less than 85% seen once. This sequence was found in a woman in her seventies with acute or convalescent COVID-19. The J gene is TRBJ2-1, the V gene TRBV4-1; TRBD1 matches at 8 bases. Sequenced sample: peripheral blood. The CDR3, as DNA: TGCGCCAGCAGCCAAGTCCCGCAGGGGGCGTTAAATGAGCAGTTCTTC. Its protein is CASSQVPQGALNEQFF.